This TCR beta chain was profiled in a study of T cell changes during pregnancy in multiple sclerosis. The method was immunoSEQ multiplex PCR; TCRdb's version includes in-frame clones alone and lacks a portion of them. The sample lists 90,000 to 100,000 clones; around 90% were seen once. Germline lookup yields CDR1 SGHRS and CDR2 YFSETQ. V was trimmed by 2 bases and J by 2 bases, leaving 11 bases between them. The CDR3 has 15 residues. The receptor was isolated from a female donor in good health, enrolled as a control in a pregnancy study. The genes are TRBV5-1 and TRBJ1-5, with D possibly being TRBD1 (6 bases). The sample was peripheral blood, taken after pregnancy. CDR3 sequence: CASSLQGGGNQPQHF. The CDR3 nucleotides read TGCGCCAGCAGCTTACAGGGAGGGGGCAATCAGCCCCAGCATTTT.